Each of the 14 T cell receptor beta chains below was sequenced from the same sample in a study of radiation and T cells in renal cell carcinoma. Specified time point: baseline pretreatment blood. Treatment denoted: 15 Gy SBRT to primary tumor, nephrectomy 4 weeks later. The protocol was immunoSEQ multiplex PCR, while the TCRdb copy is restricted to in-frame clones and leaves out a portion. The sample carries some 150,000 clones, around four fifths recorded once. The starting material was blood, obtained from a patient whose treatment included radiotherapy and nephrectomy. Receptors originate from a woman aged 50 to 65 with renal cell carcinoma.

The rearrangement uses TRBV19 and TRBJ2-7; possibly TRBD1 or TRBD2 for D (5 bases each). This CDR3 has 13 amino acids. Trimming took off 5 bases at V and 7 bases at J, with 15 bases between the two ends. Per the germline V gene, CDR1 is LNHDA and CDR2 is SQIVND (reference sequence). The CDR3 DNA reads as TGTGCCAGTAGTCCATCAGGGACGGGGGAGCAGTACTTC. It yields the protein CASSPSGTGEQYF.

This rearrangement joins TRBV2 to TRBJ2-7, with a weak D call TRBD2 (5 bases). This CDR3 region has 15 residues. V was trimmed by 3 bases and J by 2 bases, leaving 14 bases between them. In germline, CDR1 is SNHLY, CDR2 FYNNEI. The CDR3 bases are TGTGCCAGCAGTGATTTGTTGGGGAGCACCTACGAGCAGTACTTC. Translation gives CASSDLLGSTYEQYF. Supplemented by reference TRBV2 and TRBJ2-7, the full variable domain reads EPEVTQTPSHQVTQMGQEVILRCVPISNHLYFYWYRQILGQKVEFLVSFYNNEISEKSEIFDDQFSVERPDGSNFTLKIRSTKLEDSAMYFCASSDLLGSTYEQYFGPGTRLTVT.

This clone was seen a few times. This chain links TRBV2 with TRBJ1-1; D gene uncertain. V shed 6 bases and J shed 2 bases, with 4 bases lying between them. The germline gives CDR1 SNHLY, CDR2 FYNNEI. There are 11 residues in the CDR3. CDR3 sequence: CASRVNTEAFF. CDR3 nucleotides: TGTGCCAGCAGGGTCAACACTGAAGCTTTCTTT.

A few counts support this clone. This rearrangement joins TRBV6-1 to TRBJ2-5; either TRBD1 or TRBD2 may supply D (5 bases each). Germline V gene sequence: CDR1 MNHNS, CDR2 SASEGT. Trimming left V 2 bases short and J 5 bases short, with 15 bases between. This CDR3 region has 15 residues. As DNA, the CDR3 is TGTGCCAGCAGTGAAAACCTTGGGACGTGGGAGACCCAGTACTTC. Its translation is CASSENLGTWETQYF.

This chain uses TRBV29-1 with TRBJ1-5; 7 nucleotides match TRBD1. Germline lookup yields CDR1 SQVTM and CDR2 ANQGSEA. The CDR3 loop spans 14 amino acids. Unmatched junction bases numbered 12, after V lost 6 bases and J lost 7 bases. The CDR3 sequence: CSVLTAGGDQPQHF. In DNA form, the CDR3 reads TGCAGCGTCCTAACCGCAGGGGGGGACCAGCCCCAGCATTTT.

The chain is built from TRBV19 and TRBJ1-5; perhaps TRBD1 as D (5 bases). The V and J ends lost 2 bases and 3 bases respectively, with 14 bases between them. CDR3 length: 16 residues. Germline lookup yields CDR1 LNHDA and CDR2 SQIVND (reference sequence). The CDR3 DNA follows: TGTGCCAGTAGTATAAGGCCCGGGGCGACCAATCAGCCCCAGCATTTT. It is translated as CASSIRPGATNQPQHF.

The V and J genes are TRBV29-1 and TRBJ2-3, with TRBD1 matching 7 bases. From germline, CDR1 is SQVTM and CDR2 ANQGSEA. J was trimmed by 5 bases and V by 4 bases; bases with no gene match: 6. The CDR3 runs 13 residues. CDR3 loop: CSVVRGGEDTQYF. As DNA, the CDR3 is TGCAGCGTTGTCCGAGGGGGCGAAGATACGCAGTATTTT.

The CDR3, as DNA: TGTGCCAGCAGCGTAGCGGGGGGAGATACGCAGTATTTT. Translating it yields CASSVAGGDTQYF. The chain combines TRBV9 with TRBJ2-3; 7 nucleotides line up with TRBD2. The CDR3 has 13 residues. Germline loops: CDR1 SGDLS, CDR2 YYNGEE. Trimming cost V 0 bases and J 5 bases; bases outside gene matches: 0.

A single count supports this clone. The chain has TRBV4-1 and TRBJ2-2; D is possibly TRBD1 or TRBD2 (5 bases each). The CDR3 sequence is 17 residues long. V was trimmed by 4 bases and J by 0 bases, leaving 15 bases between them. CDR1 is MGHRA, CDR2 YSYEKL, per germline. The CDR3 reads CASSPHRDATNTGELFF. CDR3 nucleotide sequence: TGCGCCAGCAGCCCCCACCGGGACGCAACGAACACCGGGGAGCTGTTTTTT.

V gene TRBV9 combines with J gene TRBJ2-5, with 8 bases matching TRBD2. The CDR3 has 17 residues. From germline, CDR1 is SGDLS and CDR2 YYNGEE. The junction had 11 bases not matched to a gene; V was cut back by 2 bases and J by 2 bases. The CDR3 spells CASSVSGGAWIQETQYF. DNA for the CDR3: TGTGCCAGCAGCGTCTCCGGGGGGGCCTGGATACAAGAGACCCAGTACTTC.

The chain links TRBV9 to TRBJ2-7; no clear D gene. Germline V CDR1 and CDR2: SGDLS, YYNGEE. The V gene lost 0 bases and the J gene lost 0 bases, with 13 bases spanning the gap. The CDR3 spans 16 residues. This CDR3 reads CASSVGHLLSSYEQYF. The CDR3 nucleotides are TGTGCCAGCAGCGTAGGACACCTCCTGAGCTCCTACGAGCAGTACTTC.

The chain carries TRBV7-2 and TRBJ2-3, with TRBD1 identical over 9 bases. Germline CDR1 reads SGHTA; CDR2 reads FQGNSA. The CDR3 sequence is 16 residues long. V gave up 1 base and J gave up 7 bases; unmatched junction bases: 9. The CDR3 protein is CASSLVLQGARHTQYF. The CDR3 DNA reads TGTGCCAGCAGCTTAGTCCTACAGGGGGCAAGGCATACGCAGTATTTT.

The CDR3 DNA is TGTGCCAGCAGCCAAAGGGTAGACATCTCCTACGAGCAGTACTTC. This sequence encodes CASSQRVDISYEQYF. V and J are TRBV14 and TRBJ2-7; D uncertain. V gave up 2 bases and J gave up 0 bases, with 11 bases separating them. Per germline, CDR1 SGHDN and CDR2 FVKESK. The CDR3 spans 15 residues.

The chain combines TRBV9 with TRBJ2-2; TRBD1 agrees at 8 bases. The CDR3 length is 16 residues. Germline V lookup: CDR1 SGDLS, CDR2 YYNGEE. The J segment lost 1 base and the V segment lost 3 bases, leaving 5 bases of the junction unmatched. This CDR3 reads CASSAPGTGNTGELFF. CDR3 nucleotide sequence: TGTGCCAGCAGCGCACCCGGGACAGGGAACACCGGGGAGCTGTTTTTT.